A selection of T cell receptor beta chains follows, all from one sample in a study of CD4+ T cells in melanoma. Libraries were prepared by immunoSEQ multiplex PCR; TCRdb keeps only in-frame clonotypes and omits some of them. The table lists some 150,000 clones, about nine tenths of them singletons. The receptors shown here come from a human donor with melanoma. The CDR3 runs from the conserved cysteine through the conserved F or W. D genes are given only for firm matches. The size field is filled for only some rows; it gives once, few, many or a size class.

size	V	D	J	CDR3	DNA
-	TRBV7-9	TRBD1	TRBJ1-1	CASSLEGGQGSSTEAFF	TGTGCCAGCAGCTTAGAAGGGGGACAGGGGTCCTCCACTGAAGCTTTCTTT
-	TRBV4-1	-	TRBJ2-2	CASSWRDSDINTGELFF	TGCGCCAGCAGCTGGCGGGACAGTGATATTAACACCGGGGAGCTGTTTTTT
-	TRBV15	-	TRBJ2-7	CAIGRGTSYEQYF	TGTGCCATCGGAAGGGGGACGTCCTACGAGCAGTACTTC
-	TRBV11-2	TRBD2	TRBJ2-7	CASSRSGDSYEQYF	TGTGCCAGCAGCCGTAGCGGGGACTCCTACGAGCAGTACTTC
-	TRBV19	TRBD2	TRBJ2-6	CASNGLAAGANVLTF	TGTGCCAGTAACGGACTAGCGGCCGGGGCCAACGTCCTGACTTTC
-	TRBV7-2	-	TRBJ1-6	CASSFSSGRPNPNSPLHF	TGTGCCAGCAGCTTCTCTTCGGGCAGACCAAACCCAAATTCACCCCTCCACTTT
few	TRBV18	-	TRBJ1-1	CASSPPQGLETEAFF	TGTGCCAGCTCACCACCCCAGGGGTTGGAGACTGAAGCTTTCTTT
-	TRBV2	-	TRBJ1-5	CASTHQGNSNQPQHF	TGTGCCAGCACCCACCAGGGGAATAGCAATCAGCCCCAGCATTTT
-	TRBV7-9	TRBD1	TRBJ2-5	CASSFTGGVETQYF	TGTGCCAGCAGCTTCACAGGGGGTGTGGAGACCCAGTACTTC
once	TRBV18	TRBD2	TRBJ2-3	CASSPGLAGGDTQYF	TGTGCCAGCTCACCAGGACTAGCGGGGGGAGATACGCAGTATTTT
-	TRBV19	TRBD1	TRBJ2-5	CASSGGQGETQYF	TGTGCCAGTAGTGGGGGACAGGGGGAGACCCAGTACTTC
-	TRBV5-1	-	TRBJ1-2	CASRLNPKDGYTF	TGCGCCAGCAGGTTGAACCCTAAGGATGGCTACACCTTC
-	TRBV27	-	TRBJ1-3	CASSLKAGAHTIYF	TGTGCCAGCAGTTTAAAGGCAGGGGCTCACACCATATATTTT
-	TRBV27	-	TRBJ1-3	CASSSAGNSGNTIYF	TGTGCCAGCAGTTCTGCAGGGAATTCTGGAAACACCATATATTTT
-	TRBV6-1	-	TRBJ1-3	CAALQGNSGNTIYF	TGTGCCGCACTTCAGGGGAACTCTGGAAACACCATATATTTT
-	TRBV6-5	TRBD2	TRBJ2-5	CASRNRDGTSQTQYF	TGTGCCAGCAGAAACAGGGACGGGACTAGTCAGACCCAGTACTTC
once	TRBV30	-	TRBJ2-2	CAWSGGLATGELFF	TGTGCCTGGAGTGGGGGGCTGGCCACCGGGGAGCTGTTTTTT
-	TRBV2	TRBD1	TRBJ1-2	CASSGTQGYNNGYTF	TGTGCCAGCAGTGGGACACAGGGGTACAACAATGGCTACACCTTC
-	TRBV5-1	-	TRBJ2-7	CASSLGGPYEQYF	TGCGCCAGCAGCTTAGGGGGGCCCTACGAGCAGTACTTC
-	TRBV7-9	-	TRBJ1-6	CASSLDFSPLHF	TGTGCCAGCAGCCTTGATTTCTCACCCCTCCACTTT
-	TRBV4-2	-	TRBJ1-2	CASSQDMINYGYTF	TGTGCCAGCAGCCAAGACATGATTAACTATGGCTACACCTTC
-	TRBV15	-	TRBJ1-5	CATSLGERNNQPQHF	TGTGCCACCAGCTTGGGGGAGAGAAACAATCAGCCCCAGCATTTT
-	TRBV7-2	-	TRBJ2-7	CASSLLRGQYF	TGTGCCAGCAGCCTACTACGAGGGCAGTACTTC
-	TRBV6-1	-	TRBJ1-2	CASRQGVLSGYTF	TGTGCCAGCAGACAGGGTGTATTAAGTGGCTACACCTTC
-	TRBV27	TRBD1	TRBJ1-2	CASSSRDSPTNYGYTF	TGTGCCAGCAGTTCGAGGGACAGTCCAACTAACTATGGCTACACCTTC
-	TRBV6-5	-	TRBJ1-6	CASSTSNSPLHF	TGTGCCAGCAGCACCTCAAATTCACCCCTCCACTTT
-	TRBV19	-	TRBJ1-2	CASKSRANNNYGYTF	TGTGCCAGTAAGAGCAGGGCCAACAATAACTATGGCTACACCTTC
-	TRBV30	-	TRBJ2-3	CAWSVLGGGGDTQYF	TGTGCCTGGAGTGTACTGGGGGGGGGCGGTGATACGCAGTATTTT
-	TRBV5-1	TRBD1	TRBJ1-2	CASSPTGTGGLSNYGYTF	TGCGCCAGCAGCCCAACCGGGACAGGGGGACTCAGTAACTATGGCTACACCTTC
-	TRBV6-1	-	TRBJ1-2	CASSERGSKRGYTF	TGTGCCAGCAGTGAAAGGGGCAGTAAAAGGGGCTACACCTTC
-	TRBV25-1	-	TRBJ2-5	CASSEYLKETQYF	TGTGCCAGCAGTGAATACCTTAAAGAGACCCAGTACTTC
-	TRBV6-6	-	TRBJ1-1	CASSTRQALWEAFF	TGTGCCAGCAGTACTAGACAGGCTCTCTGGGAAGCTTTCTTT
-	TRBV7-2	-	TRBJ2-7	CASSSFGEQYF	TGTGCCAGCAGCTCCTTCGGCGAGCAGTACTTC
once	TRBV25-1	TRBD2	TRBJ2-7	CASSDMAGRARAGEQYF	TGTGCCAGCAGTGATATGGCCGGGAGGGCACGCGCGGGGGAGCAGTACTTC
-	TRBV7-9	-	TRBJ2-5	CASSLARETQYF	TGTGCCAGCAGCTTAGCCCGCGAGACCCAGTACTTC
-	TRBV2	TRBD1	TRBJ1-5	CASRGQALSNQPQHF	TGTGCCAGCCGGGGACAGGCGCTTAGCAATCAGCCCCAGCATTTT
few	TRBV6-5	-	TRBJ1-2	CASRAPGDNYGYTF	TGTGCCAGCAGGGCGCCTGGGGATAACTATGGCTACACCTTC
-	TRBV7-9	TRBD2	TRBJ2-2	CASRSGGSDGELFF	TGTGCCAGCAGGTCGGGGGGTAGCGACGGGGAGCTGTTTTTT
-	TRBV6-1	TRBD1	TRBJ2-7	CASSVYTGGLHEQYF	TGTGCCAGCAGTGTCTACACAGGGGGGCTCCACGAGCAGTACTTC
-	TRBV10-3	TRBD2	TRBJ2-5	CAISELLAGGETQYF	TGTGCCATCAGTGAGTTGCTAGCGGGGGGAGAGACCCAGTACTTC
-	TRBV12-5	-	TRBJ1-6	CASGLENSPLHF	TGTGCTAGTGGTTTGGAGAATTCACCCCTCCACTTT
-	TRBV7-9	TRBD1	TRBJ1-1	CASSQPRGRDTEAFF	TGTGCCAGCAGTCAACCAAGGGGGCGCGACACTGAAGCTTTCTTT
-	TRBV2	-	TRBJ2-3	CASSELNTQYF	TGTGCCAGCAGTGAGTTGAATACGCAGTATTTT
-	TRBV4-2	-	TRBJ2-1	CASSQAGTGYNEQFF	TGTGCCAGCAGCCAAGCAGGGACCGGCTACAATGAGCAGTTCTTC
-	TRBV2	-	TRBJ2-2	CASMGTANVGELFF	TGTGCCAGCATGGGGACCGCGAACGTCGGGGAGCTGTTTTTT
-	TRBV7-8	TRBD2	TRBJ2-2	CASSLPSGGAAGELFF	TGTGCCAGCAGCTTACCTAGCGGGGGGGCGGCCGGGGAGCTGTTTTTT
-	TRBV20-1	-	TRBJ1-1	CSARDQGEAFF	TGCAGTGCTAGAGATCAAGGAGAAGCTTTCTTT
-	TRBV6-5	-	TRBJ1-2	CASSPDRRGYGYTF	TGTGCCAGCAGTCCAGATCGAAGGGGCTATGGCTACACCTTC
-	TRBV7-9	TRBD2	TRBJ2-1	CASSRRTSEHNEQFF	TGTGCCAGCAGCCGGAGGACTAGCGAGCACAATGAGCAGTTCTTC
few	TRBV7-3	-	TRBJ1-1	CASSLGQNTEAFF	TGTGCCAGCAGCTTAGGTCAGAACACTGAAGCTTTCTTT
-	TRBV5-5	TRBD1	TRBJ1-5	CASSLTGANNQPQHF	TGTGCCAGCAGCTTAACAGGGGCCAACAATCAGCCCCAGCATTTT
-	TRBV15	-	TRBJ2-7	CATSRDLYEQYF	TGTGCCACCAGCAGAGACCTTTACGAGCAGTACTTC